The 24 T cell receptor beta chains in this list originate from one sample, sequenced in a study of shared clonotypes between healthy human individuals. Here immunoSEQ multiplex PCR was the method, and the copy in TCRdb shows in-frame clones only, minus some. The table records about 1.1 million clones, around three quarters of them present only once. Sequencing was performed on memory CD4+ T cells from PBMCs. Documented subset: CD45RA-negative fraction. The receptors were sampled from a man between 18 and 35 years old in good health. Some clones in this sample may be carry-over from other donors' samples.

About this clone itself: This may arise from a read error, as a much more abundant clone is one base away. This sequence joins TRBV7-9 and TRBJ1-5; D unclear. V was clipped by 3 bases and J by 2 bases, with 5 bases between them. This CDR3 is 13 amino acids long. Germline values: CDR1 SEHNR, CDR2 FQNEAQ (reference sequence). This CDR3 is CASSFAGNQPQHF. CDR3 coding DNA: TGTGCCAGCAGCTTCGCTGGCAATCAGCCCCAGCATTTT.

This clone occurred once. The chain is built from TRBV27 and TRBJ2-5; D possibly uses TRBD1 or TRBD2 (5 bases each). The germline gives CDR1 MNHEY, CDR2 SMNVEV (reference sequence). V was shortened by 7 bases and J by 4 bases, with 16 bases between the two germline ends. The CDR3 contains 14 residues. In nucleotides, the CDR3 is TGTGCCAGCACCCCCGCTGGGGGTGGAGAGACCCAGTACTTC. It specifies CASTPAGGGETQYF.

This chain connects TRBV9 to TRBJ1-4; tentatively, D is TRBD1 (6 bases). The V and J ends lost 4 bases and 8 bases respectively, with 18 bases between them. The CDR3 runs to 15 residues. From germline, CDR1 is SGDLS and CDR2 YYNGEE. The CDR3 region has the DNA TGTGCCAGCAGCCAGAGCGTACAGGGATTGGAAAAACTGTTTTTT. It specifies CASSQSVQGLEKLFF.

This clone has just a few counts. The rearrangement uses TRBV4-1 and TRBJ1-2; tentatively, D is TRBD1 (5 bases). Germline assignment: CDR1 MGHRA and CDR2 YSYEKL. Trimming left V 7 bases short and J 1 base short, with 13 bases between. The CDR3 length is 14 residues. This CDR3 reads CASMGLRGNYGYTF. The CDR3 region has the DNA TGCGCCAGCATGGGGTTGAGGGGTAACTATGGCTACACCTTC.

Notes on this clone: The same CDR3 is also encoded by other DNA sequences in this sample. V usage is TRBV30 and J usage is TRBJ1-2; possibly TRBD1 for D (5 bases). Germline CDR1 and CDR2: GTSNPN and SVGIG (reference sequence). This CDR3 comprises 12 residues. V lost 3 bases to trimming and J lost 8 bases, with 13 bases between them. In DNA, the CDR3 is TGTGCCTGGAGCTTAACAGGTCACGGCTACACCTTC. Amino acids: CAWSLTGHGYTF.

CDR3 nucleotide sequence: TGTGCCAGCAGTTTAAGGGCCTCCCTGCTCGCGAACACCGGGGAGCTGTTTTTT. Translation: CASSLRASLLANTGELFF. This chain uses TRBV27 with TRBJ2-2, with D uncertain. The CDR3 consists of 18 residues. V was shortened by 2 bases and J by 0 bases, with 16 bases between the two germline ends. CDR1 is MNHEY and CDR2 is SMNVEV in the germline V gene (reference sequence).

The CDR3 nucleotides read TGTGCCACCAGCAGAGTAAACCGCCGGGACAGAGTGTACTTC. It encodes CATSRVNRRDRVYF. V usage is TRBV15 and J usage is TRBJ2-7, with 7 bases fitting TRBD1. Germline CDR1 LNHNV, CDR2 YYDKDF (reference sequence). Trimming took 1 base from V and 12 from J; bases not matched to a gene: 12. The CDR3 is 14 amino acids.

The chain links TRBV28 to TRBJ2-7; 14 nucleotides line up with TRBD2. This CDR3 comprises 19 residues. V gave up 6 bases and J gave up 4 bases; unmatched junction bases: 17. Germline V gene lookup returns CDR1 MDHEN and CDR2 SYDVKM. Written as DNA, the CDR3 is TGTGCCAGCAGATCCACTCCAGGACTAGCGGGAGGAAGCACTTACGAGCAGTACTTC. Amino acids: CASRSTPGLAGGSTYEQYF.

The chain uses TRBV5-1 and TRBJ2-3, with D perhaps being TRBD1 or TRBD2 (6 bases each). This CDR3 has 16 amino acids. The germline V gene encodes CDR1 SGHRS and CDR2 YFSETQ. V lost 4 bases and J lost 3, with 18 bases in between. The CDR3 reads CASSPVRGRSTDTQYF. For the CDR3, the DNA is TGCGCCAGCAGCCCGGTACGGGGGCGCAGTACAGATACGCAGTATTTT.

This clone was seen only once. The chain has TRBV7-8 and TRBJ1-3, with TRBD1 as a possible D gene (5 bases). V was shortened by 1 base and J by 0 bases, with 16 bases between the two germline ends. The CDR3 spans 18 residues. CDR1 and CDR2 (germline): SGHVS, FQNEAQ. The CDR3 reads CASSLGARSTDSGNTIYF. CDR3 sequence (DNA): TGTGCCAGCAGCTTAGGTGCCCGGTCGACAGACTCTGGAAACACCATATATTTT. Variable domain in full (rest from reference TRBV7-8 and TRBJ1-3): GAGVSQSPRYKVAKRGQDVALRCDPISGHVSLFWYQQALGQGPEFLTYFQNEAQLDKSGLPSDRFFAERPEGSVSTLKIQRTQQEDSAVYLCASSLGARSTDSGNTIYFGEGSWLTVV.

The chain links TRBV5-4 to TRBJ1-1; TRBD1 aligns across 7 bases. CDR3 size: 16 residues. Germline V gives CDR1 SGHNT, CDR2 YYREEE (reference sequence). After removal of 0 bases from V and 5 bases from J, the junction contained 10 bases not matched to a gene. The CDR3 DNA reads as TGTGCCAGCAGCTTGGGGCAGGGGGTGGAAGGGACTGAAGCTTTCTTT. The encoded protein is CASSLGQGVEGTEAFF.

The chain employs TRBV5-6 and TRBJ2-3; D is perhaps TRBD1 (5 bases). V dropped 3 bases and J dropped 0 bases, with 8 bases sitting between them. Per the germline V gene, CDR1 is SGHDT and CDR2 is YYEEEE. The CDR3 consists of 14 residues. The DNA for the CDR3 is TGTGCCAGCAGCTGGGGCCGTAGCACAGATACGCAGTATTTT. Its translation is CASSWGRSTDTQYF. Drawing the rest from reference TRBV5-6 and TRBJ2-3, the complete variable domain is DAGVTQSPTHLIKTRGQQVTLRCSPKSGHDTVSWYQQALGQGPQFIFQYYEEEERQRGNFPDRFSGHQFPNYSSELNVNALLLGDSALYLCASSWGRSTDTQYFGPGTRLTVL.

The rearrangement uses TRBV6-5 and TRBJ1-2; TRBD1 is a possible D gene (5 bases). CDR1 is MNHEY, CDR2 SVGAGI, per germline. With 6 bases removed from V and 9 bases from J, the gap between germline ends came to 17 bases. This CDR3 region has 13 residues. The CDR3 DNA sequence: TGTGCCAGCAGCCCCTCAGGGTTCGTAAGCTACACCTTC. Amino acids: CASSPSGFVSYTF.

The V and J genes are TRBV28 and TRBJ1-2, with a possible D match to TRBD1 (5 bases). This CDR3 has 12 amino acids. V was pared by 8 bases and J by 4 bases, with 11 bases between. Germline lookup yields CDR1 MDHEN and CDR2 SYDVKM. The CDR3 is CASRDPGYGYTF. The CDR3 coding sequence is TGTGCCAGCCGGGACCCAGGCTATGGCTACACCTTC.

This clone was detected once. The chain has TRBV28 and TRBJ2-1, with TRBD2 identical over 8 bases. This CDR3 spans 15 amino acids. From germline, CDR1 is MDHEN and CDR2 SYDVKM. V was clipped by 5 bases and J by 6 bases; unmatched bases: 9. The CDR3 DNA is TGTGCCAGCAGTCCAACGGGACTAGGGGGCAATGAGCAGTTCTTC. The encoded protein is CASSPTGLGGNEQFF.

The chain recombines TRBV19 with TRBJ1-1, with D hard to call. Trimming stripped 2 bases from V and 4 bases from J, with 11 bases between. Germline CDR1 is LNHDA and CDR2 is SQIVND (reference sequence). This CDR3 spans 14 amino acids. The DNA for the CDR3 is TGTGCCAGTAGTATACTCCACGGGATCACTGAAGCTTTCTTT. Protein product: CASSILHGITEAFF.

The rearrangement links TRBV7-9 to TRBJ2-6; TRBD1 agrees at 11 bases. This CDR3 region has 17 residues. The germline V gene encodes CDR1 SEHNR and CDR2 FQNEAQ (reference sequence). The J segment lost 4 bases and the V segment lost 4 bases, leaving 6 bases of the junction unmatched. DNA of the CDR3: TGTGCCAGCAGCTATGGGACAGGGGGATACGGGGCCAACGTCCTGACTTTC. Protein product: CASSYGTGGYGANVLTF. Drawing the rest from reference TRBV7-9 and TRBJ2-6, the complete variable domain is DTGVSQNPRHKITKRGQNVTFRCDPISEHNRLYWYRQTLGQGPEFLTYFQNEAQLEKSRLLSDRFSAERPKGSFSTLEIQRTEQGDSAMYLCASSYGTGGYGANVLTFGAGSRLTVL.

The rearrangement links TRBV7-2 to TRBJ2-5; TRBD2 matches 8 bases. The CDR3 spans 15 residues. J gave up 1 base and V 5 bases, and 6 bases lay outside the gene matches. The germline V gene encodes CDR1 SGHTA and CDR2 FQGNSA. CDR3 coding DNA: TGTGCCAGCAGCCGAACTAGCGGAATCCAAGAGACCCAGTACTTC. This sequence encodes CASSRTSGIQETQYF.

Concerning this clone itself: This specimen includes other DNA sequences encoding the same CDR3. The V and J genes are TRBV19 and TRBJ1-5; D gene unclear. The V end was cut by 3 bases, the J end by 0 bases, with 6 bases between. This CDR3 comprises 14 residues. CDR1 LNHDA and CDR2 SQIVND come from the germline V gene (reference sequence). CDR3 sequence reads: CASSILVSNQPQHF. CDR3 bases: TGTGCCAGTAGTATTCTGGTTAGCAATCAGCCCCAGCATTTT.

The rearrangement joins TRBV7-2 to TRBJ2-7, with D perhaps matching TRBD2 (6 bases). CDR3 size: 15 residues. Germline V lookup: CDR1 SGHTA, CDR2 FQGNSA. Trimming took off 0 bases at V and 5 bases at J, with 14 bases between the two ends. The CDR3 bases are TGTGCCAGCAGCTTAGCTAGCGGTGGATTAGACGAGCAGTACTTC. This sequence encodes CASSLASGGLDEQYF. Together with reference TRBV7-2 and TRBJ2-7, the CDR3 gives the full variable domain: GAGVSQSPSNKVTEKGKDVELRCDPISGHTALYWYRQSLGQGLEFLIYFQGNSAPDKSGLPSDRFSAERTGGSVSTLTIQRTQQEDSAVYLCASSLASGGLDEQYFGPGTRLTVT.

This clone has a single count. In DNA, the CDR3 is TGCGCCAGCAGCTGGGGCCTAGCGGGCCTCTCCTACAATGAGCAGTTCTTC. It encodes CASSWGLAGLSYNEQFF. The J gene is TRBJ2-1, the V gene TRBV5-1; 8 bases line up with TRBD2. V was pared by 3 bases and J by 0 bases, with 8 bases of the junction left unmatched. Germline V gene lookup returns CDR1 SGHRS and CDR2 YFSETQ. This CDR3 has 17 residues. Based on the CDR3 plus reference TRBV5-1 and TRBJ2-1, the full variable domain is KAGVTQTPRYLIKTRGQQVTLSCSPISGHRSVSWYQQTPGQGLQFLFEYFSETQRNKGNFPGRFSGRQFSNSRSEMNVSTLELGDSALYLCASSWGLAGLSYNEQFFGPGTRLTVL.

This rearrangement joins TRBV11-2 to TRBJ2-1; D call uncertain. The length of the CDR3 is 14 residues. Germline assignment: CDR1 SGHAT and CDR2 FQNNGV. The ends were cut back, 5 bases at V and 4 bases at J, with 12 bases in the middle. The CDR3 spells CASSPAGSYNEQFF. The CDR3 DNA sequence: TGTGCCAGCAGCCCCGCTGGCAGTTACAATGAGCAGTTCTTC.

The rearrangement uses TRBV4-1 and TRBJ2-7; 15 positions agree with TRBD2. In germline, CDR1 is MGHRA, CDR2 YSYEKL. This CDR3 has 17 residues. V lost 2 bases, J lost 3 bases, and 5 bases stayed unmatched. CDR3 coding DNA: TGCGCCAGCAGCCAATCCGGGACTAGCGGGAGGCGCTACGAGCAGTACTTC. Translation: CASSQSGTSGRRYEQYF.

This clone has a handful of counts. As DNA, the CDR3 is TGTGCCAGCAGCCAAGATCCTAGCAGCTCCTACGAGCAGTACTTC. Its protein is CASSQDPSSSYEQYF. The V gene is TRBV4-2, the J gene TRBJ2-7; D might be TRBD2 (5 bases). The germline V and J ends were trimmed by 0 bases and 0 bases, with 9 bases remaining between them. The CDR3 is made up of 15 amino acids. The V gene's germline CDR1 is LGHNA and CDR2 YNFKEQ.